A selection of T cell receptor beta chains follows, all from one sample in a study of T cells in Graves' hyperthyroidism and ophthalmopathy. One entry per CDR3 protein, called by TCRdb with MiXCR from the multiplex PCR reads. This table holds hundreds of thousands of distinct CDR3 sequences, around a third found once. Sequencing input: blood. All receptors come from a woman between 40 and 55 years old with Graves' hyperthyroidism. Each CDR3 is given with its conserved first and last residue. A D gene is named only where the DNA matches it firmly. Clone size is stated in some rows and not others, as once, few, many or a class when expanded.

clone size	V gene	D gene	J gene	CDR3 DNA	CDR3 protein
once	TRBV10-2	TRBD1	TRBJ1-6	TGTGCCAGCAGTTTAGGGGGCAGAGCTTCACCCCTCCACTTT	CASSLGGRASPLHF
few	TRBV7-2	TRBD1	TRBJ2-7	TGTGCCAGCAGCTTAGCGGGACAGGGGGGCTACGAGCAGTACTTC	CASSLAGQGGYEQYF
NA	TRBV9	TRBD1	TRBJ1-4	TGTGCCAGCAGCCGACCGACAGGGGCAGATGAAAAACTGTTTTTT	CASSRPTGADEKLFF
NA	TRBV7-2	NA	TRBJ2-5	TGCGCCAGCAGCCAAGAGCCCTTGGGGACCCAGTACTTC	CASSQEPLGTQYF
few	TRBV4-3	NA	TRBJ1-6	TGCGCCAGCAGCCCGATGATCAATTCACCCCTCCACTTT	CASSPMINSPLHF
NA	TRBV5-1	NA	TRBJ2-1	TGCGCCAGCAGCTTGGACTTCCCCAGCTCCTACAATGAGCAGTTCTTC	CASSLDFPSSYNEQFF
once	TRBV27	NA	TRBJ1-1	TGTGCCAGCAGGTATGGGAGGAACACTGAAGCTTTCTTT	CASRYGRNTEAFF
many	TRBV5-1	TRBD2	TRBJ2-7	TGCGCCAGCAGCTTGGCGGGACTAGTTGGCCACGAGCAGTACTTC	CASSLAGLVGHEQYF
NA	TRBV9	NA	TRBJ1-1	TGTGCCAGCGGCAAACAGGGCCTGAACACTGAAGCTTTCTTT	CASGKQGLNTEAFF
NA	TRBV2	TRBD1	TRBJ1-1	TGTGCCAGCAGCTACGGGACAGGAAGCTCTGGAGCTTTCTTT	CASSYGTGSSGAFF
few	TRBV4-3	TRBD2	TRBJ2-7	TGCGCCAGCAGCCATGCGCGGGAGCCCAACGAGCAGTACTTC	CASSHAREPNEQYF
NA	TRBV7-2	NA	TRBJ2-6	TGTGCCAGCAGCTTGGGGGTAGATTTGGCCTCCGGGGCCAACGTCCTGACTTTC	CASSLGVDLASGANVLTF
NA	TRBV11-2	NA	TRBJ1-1	TGTGCCAGCAGCCGGACAAGGACGAACACTGAAGCTTTCTTT	CASSRTRTNTEAFF
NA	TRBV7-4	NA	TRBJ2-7	TGTGCCAGCAGTTTGCCCCCCGGTAGCGGTCCCTACGAGCAGTACTTC	CASSLPPGSGPYEQYF
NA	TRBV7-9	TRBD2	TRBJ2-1	TGTGCCAGCAGCTTAGGGCGCCTAGCGGCAGGTTTCAATGAGCAGTTCTTC	CASSLGRLAAGFNEQFF
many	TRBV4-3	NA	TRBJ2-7	TGCGCCAGCAGCCAAGATTTTGCGAAACCCTACGAGCAGTACTTC	CASSQDFAKPYEQYF
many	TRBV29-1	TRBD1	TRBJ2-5	TGCAGCGTTGTGACCTCGAGGGGGCCCCAAGAGACCCAGTACTTC	CSVVTSRGPQETQYF
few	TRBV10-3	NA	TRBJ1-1	TGTGCCAGCAGTGATCGGAGAGGGGGGAACACTGAAGCTTTCTTT	CASSDRRGGNTEAFF
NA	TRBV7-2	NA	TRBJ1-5	TGTGCCAGCAGCTTAGGGCAGGGGCGTCTCAATCAGCCCCAGCATTTT	CASSLGQGRLNQPQHF
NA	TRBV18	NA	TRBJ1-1	TGTGCCAGCTCACAGGGCAGAAAGACTGAAGCTTTCTTT	CASSQGRKTEAFF
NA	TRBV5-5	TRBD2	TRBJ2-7	TGTGCCAGCAGCTTGGTGGCTAGCGGGAGTAGCTCCTACGAGCAGTACTTC	CASSLVASGSSSYEQYF
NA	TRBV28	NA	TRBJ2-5	TGTGCCAGCAGTTCGTTTGAGGTGCAAGAGACCCAGTACTTC	CASSSFEVQETQYF
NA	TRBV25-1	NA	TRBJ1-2	TGTGCCAGCAGACCCCCCGGAACCAACTATGGCTACACCTTC	CASRPPGTNYGYTF
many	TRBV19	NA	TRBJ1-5	TGTGCCAGTAGTATCGAGGGGGGTCAGCCCCAGCATTTT	CASSIEGGQPQHF
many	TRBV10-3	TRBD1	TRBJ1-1	TGTGCCATCAGTGGAGGGACAGGGGAGGCATCTGAAGCTTTCTTT	CAISGGTGEASEAFF
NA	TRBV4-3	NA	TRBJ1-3	TGCGCCAGCAGCCAATTCGACAGCTCTGGAAACACCATATATTTT	CASSQFDSSGNTIYF
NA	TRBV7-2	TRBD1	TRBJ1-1	TGTGCCAGCAGCTACCGGGGACAGGCTGAAGCTTTCTTT	CASSYRGQAEAFF
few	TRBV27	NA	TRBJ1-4	TGTGCCAGCAGTTTATCCCCAGGGAGATATGAAAAACTGTTTTTT	CASSLSPGRYEKLFF
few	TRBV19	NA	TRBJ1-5	TGTGCCAGTAGTATCCGTGGCGGTCAGCCCCAGCATTTT	CASSIRGGQPQHF
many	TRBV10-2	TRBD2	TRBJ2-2	TGCGCCAGCATAGCGGGAACTAACACCGGGGAGCTGTTTTTT	CASIAGTNTGELFF
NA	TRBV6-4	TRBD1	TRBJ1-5	TGTGCCAGCAGTGATAGGAGGGGGCGCAGGTTTGGCAATCAGCCCCAGCATTTT	CASSDRRGRRFGNQPQHF
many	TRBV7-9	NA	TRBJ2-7	TGTGCCAGCAGCTTGGGGGCGCCGAGCTCCTACGAGCAGTACTTC	CASSLGAPSSYEQYF
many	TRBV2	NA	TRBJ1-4	TGTGCCAGCAGCGCCCTAGATGGGGAAAAACTGTTTTTT	CASSALDGEKLFF
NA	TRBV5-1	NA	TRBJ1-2	TGCGCCAGCAGCTTGGTGGCGGCAGAGACTAACTATAGCTACACCTTC	CASSLVAAETNYSYTF
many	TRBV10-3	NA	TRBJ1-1	TGTGCCAGCAGCCCGACCGGCACTGAAGCTTTCTTT	CASSPTGTEAFF
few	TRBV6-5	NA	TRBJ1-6	TGTGCCAGCAGTTACACCACTACAATGTGGAATTCACCCCTCCACTTT	CASSYTTTMWNSPLHF
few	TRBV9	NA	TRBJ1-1	TGTGCCAGCAGCGCCCTTTTAACAGGTGAAGCTTTCTTT	CASSALLTGEAFF
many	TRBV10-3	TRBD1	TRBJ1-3	TGTGCCATCAGTGGGACAGGGGCCGTCGGAAACACCATATATTTT	CAISGTGAVGNTIYF
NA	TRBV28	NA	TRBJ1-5	TGTGCCAGCAGTTTACCAGGGGTGGGAGGTCAGCCCCAGCATTTT	CASSLPGVGGQPQHF
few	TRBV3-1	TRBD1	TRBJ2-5	TGTGCCAGCAGCCATAGTCTAACAGGGGGCCGGGAGACCCAGTACTTC	CASSHSLTGGRETQYF
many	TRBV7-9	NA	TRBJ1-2	TGTGCCAGCAGCCGTAGAGGAGGCCCTCTGGCTAATTATGGCTACACCTTC	CASSRRGGPLANYGYTF
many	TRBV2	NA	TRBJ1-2	TGTGCCAGGGGATTCGGGTTGGACTATGGCTACACCTTC	CARGFGLDYGYTF
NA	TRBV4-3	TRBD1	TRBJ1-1	TGCGCCAGCAGCCAAGGGCGGGACAGAATGAACACTGAAGCTTTCTTT	CASSQGRDRMNTEAFF
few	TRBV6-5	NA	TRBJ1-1	TGTGCCAGCAGTTCCGTAAAAGGGTTCGCCTTT	CASSSVKGFAF
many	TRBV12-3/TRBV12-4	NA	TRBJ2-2	TGTGCCAGCATATTGAACACCGGGGAGCTGTTTTTT	CASILNTGELFF
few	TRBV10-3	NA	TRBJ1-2	TGTGCCAGCAGTGTGGACCGAGGGGCGAACTATGGCTACACCTTC	CASSVDRGANYGYTF
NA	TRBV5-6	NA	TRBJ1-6	TGTGCCAGCAGCGTAGGTGCTGCAGGGGCGCAGTCACCCCTCCACTTT	CASSVGAAGAQSPLHF
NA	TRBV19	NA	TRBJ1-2	TGTGCCAGTAGTATGGGGGGGTTATCCCTACATGGCCACACCTTC	CASSMGGLSLHGHTF
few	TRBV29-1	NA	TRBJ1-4	TGCAGCGTTGAAGAGGGGTTTCTCGGAGGATTCGGTGGGGAAAAACTGTTTTTT	CSVEEGFLGGFGGEKLFF
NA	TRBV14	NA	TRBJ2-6	TGTGCCAGCAGCCAACTTGGCTGGGCCAACGTCCTGACTTTC	CASSQLGWANVLTF
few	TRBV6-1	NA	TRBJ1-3	TGTGCCAGCAGTAACGGAGGAGCTGGAAACACCATATATTTT	CASSNGGAGNTIYF
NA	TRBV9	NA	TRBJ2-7	TGTGCCAGCAGCGCTGAATCTTTAAGCGGCTCCTACGAGCAGTACTTC	CASSAESLSGSYEQYF
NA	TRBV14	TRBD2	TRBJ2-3	TGTGCCAGCAGCCAAACTAGCGGGTTGACAGATACGCAGTATTTT	CASSQTSGLTDTQYF
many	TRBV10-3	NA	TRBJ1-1	TGTGCCATCAGTCGGCGAGACGAAGAAGCTTTCTTT	CAISRRDEEAFF
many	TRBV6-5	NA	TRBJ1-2	TGTGCCAGCCAGGGGAACTATGGCTACACCTTC	CASQGNYGYTF